The 21 T cell receptor beta chains given below trace back to one sample, sequenced in a study of T cell changes during pregnancy in multiple sclerosis. Method: immunoSEQ multiplex PCR; TCRdb's copy keeps in-frame clones and lacks some. The table shows about 26,000 clones, with about 91% occurring only once. Specimen: CD8+ T cells from peripheral blood mononuclear cells, collected in the second trimester of pregnancy. The receptors come from a female donor with multiple sclerosis, enrolled in a pregnancy study.

This clone was picked up one time. The rearrangement uses TRBV7-6 and TRBJ1-2; weak D call: TRBD1 (6 bases). Trimming took 1 base from V and 7 from J, leaving 13 bases between them. Per the germline V gene, CDR1 is SGHVS and CDR2 is FNYEAQ. CDR3 size: 14 residues. CDR3 in DNA: TGTGCCAGCAGCTTAGAGGCAGGGGACCGTGGCTACACCTTC. Its translation: CASSLEAGDRGYTF.

This chain joins TRBV5-6 and TRBJ2-7; 8 bases line up with TRBD2. Germline trimming cut 4 bases from V and 3 bases from J; bases unmatched to any gene: 3. CDR1 is SGHDT, CDR2 YYEEEE, per germline. This CDR3 has 13 residues. Here the CDR3 DNA reads TGTGCCAGCAGCCCGGGACTAGGCTACGAGCAGTACTTC. Translated, it gives CASSPGLGYEQYF. Variable domain in full (rest from reference TRBV5-6 and TRBJ2-7): DAGVTQSPTHLIKTRGQQVTLRCSPKSGHDTVSWYQQALGQGPQFIFQYYEEEERQRGNFPDRFSGHQFPNYSSELNVNALLLGDSALYLCASSPGLGYEQYFGPGTRLTVT.

This clone appeared a few times. This chain links TRBV5-8 with TRBJ2-5; 7 bases match TRBD2. V was clipped by 3 bases and J by 3 bases; unmatched bases: 2. CDR3 length equals 13 residues. From germline, CDR1 is SGHTS and CDR2 YDEGEE. The CDR3 loop is CASSYLAEETQYF. CDR3 nucleotide sequence: TGTGCCAGCAGCTATCTAGCGGAAGAGACCCAGTACTTC.

By its share, this clone is medium-sized. The CDR3 protein is CASSLFRAGGLGTDTQYF. The CDR3 region has the DNA TGTGCCAGCAGTTTATTTAGGGCAGGGGGCTTGGGCACAGATACGCAGTATTTT. V usage is TRBV28 and J usage is TRBJ2-3; TRBD1 agrees at 8 bases. V shed 1 base, J shed 1 base, and the junction held 10 bases outside the gene matches. The CDR3 totals 18 residues. Germline V gene data show CDR1 as MDHEN and CDR2 as SYDVKM.

The chain carries TRBV19 and TRBJ2-1, with D possibly matching TRBD1 (5 bases). The germline V gene has CDR1 LNHDA and CDR2 SQIVND (reference sequence). Trimming pared 4 bases from V and 7 bases from J, leaving 8 bases between. The CDR3 length is 12 residues. This CDR3 is CASSTGLNEQFF. DNA for the CDR3: TGTGCCAGTAGTACAGGGTTAAATGAGCAGTTCTTC.

In this sample, this clone turned up once. J is TRBJ1-2 and V is TRBV30; D is unclear. The germline V gene has CDR1 GTSNPN and CDR2 SVGIG (reference sequence). The CDR3 is 13 residues long. Trimming took 8 bases from V and 8 from J, leaving 21 bases between them. For the CDR3, the DNA is TGTGCCGGATCAAGGCGTCCCGGAGGGGGCTACACCTTC. It yields the protein CAGSRRPGGGYTF.

The CDR3 reads CASSWTSGRGEQYF. In nucleotides, the CDR3 is TGTGCCAGCAGTTGGACTAGCGGGAGAGGGGAGCAGTACTTC. V is TRBV6-5 and J is TRBJ2-7, with 13 positions matching TRBD2. Trimming at V came to 4 bases and at J to 7 bases, leaving 4 bases not matched to a gene. Germline V gene lookup returns CDR1 MNHEY and CDR2 SVGAGI. The length of the CDR3 is 14 residues.

The chain carries TRBV27 and TRBJ2-2, with D possibly TRBD1 on 5 matching bases. Trimming left V 7 bases short and J 4 bases short, with 16 bases between. Germline V CDR1 and CDR2: MNHEY, SMNVEV (reference sequence). CDR3 length equals 15 residues. DNA for the CDR3: TGTGCCAGCACCTTGTTTAGGGGAAGCACCGGGGAGCTGTTTTTT. Encoded protein: CASTLFRGSTGELFF.

This clone was seen a few times. The chain links TRBV7-9 to TRBJ2-1; TRBD1 matches at 10 bases. The CDR3 runs 16 residues. Looked up from germline, CDR1 is SEHNR and CDR2 is FQNEAQ (reference sequence). The junction had 5 bases not matched to a gene; V was cut back by 2 bases and J by 4 bases. The CDR3 spells CASSLRQGALYNEQFF. The CDR3 DNA follows: TGTGCCAGCAGCTTACGACAGGGGGCGCTTTACAATGAGCAGTTCTTC.

The chain is built from TRBV4-2 and TRBJ2-6; D not resolved. Trimming left V 0 bases short and J 0 bases short, with 18 bases between. The CDR3 is 20 amino acids. Per the germline V gene, CDR1 is LGHNA and CDR2 is YNFKEQ. CDR3 coding DNA: TGTGCCAGCAGCCAAGACGATTTGGTCAGCGATCCCTCTGGGGCCAACGTCCTGACTTTC. Translated, it gives CASSQDDLVSDPSGANVLTF.

The chain joins TRBV29-1 to TRBJ2-7, with D possibly matching TRBD1 (6 bases). The ends were cut back, 6 bases at V and 0 bases at J, with 9 bases in the middle. The length of the CDR3 is 12 residues. The germline V gene has CDR1 SQVTM and CDR2 ANQGSEA. DNA of the CDR3: TGCAGCGTGCCGGGACACTCCTACGAGCAGTACTTC. This translates into CSVPGHSYEQYF.

V usage is TRBV7-8 and J usage is TRBJ2-2; D ambiguous. The CDR3 is made up of 10 amino acids. V was shortened by 8 bases and J by 6 bases, with 4 bases between the two germline ends. CDR1 is SGHVS, CDR2 FQNEAQ, per germline. CDR3 in amino acids: CASFSGELFF. For the CDR3, the DNA is TGTGCCAGCTTCTCCGGGGAGCTGTTTTTT.

The J gene is TRBJ2-3, the V gene TRBV13, with 9 nucleotides matching TRBD2. This CDR3 region has 16 residues. Germline trimming cut 2 bases from V and 4 bases from J; bases unmatched to any gene: 7. CDR1 is PRHDT and CDR2 is FYEKMQ in the germline V gene (reference sequence). CDR3 loop: CASSLIRAGGSDTQYF. The CDR3 bases are TGTGCCAGCAGCTTAATTCGAGCGGGAGGTTCAGATACGCAGTATTTT.

The chain carries TRBV27 and TRBJ1-1; D unclear. Trimming pared 2 bases from V and 3 bases from J, leaving 13 bases between. Looked up from germline, CDR1 is MNHEY and CDR2 is SMNVEV (reference sequence). This CDR3 contains 15 residues. The CDR3 loop is CASSLGARGYTEAFF. DNA for the CDR3: TGTGCCAGCAGTTTAGGAGCTCGGGGTTACACTGAAGCTTTCTTT.

The chain carries TRBV9 and TRBJ2-7, with D perhaps matching TRBD1 (6 bases). CDR3 length: 13 amino acids. Germline-derived CDR1 and CDR2 are SGDLS and YYNGEE. V was cut by 4 bases and J by 3 bases, with 11 bases left in between. The CDR3 coding sequence is TGTGCCAGCAGCCCTGGGGGCAGCTACGAGCAGTACTTC. Protein sequence: CASSPGGSYEQYF.

The CDR3 reads CAIRRQGSGANVLTF. The DNA for the CDR3 is TGTGCCATCAGGCGACAGGGGTCGGGGGCCAACGTCCTGACTTTC. This rearrangement joins TRBV10-3 to TRBJ2-6, with TRBD1 identical over 8 bases. The trim removed 6 bases at V and 4 bases at J, leaving 5 bases unmatched. The CDR3 is 15 amino acids. Germline V gene data show CDR1 as ENHRY and CDR2 as SYGVKD.

V and J are TRBV27 and TRBJ2-7, with D unclear. The V gene lost 3 bases and the J gene lost 5 bases, with 11 bases spanning the gap. Germline loops: CDR1 MNHEY, CDR2 SMNVEV (reference sequence). This CDR3 is 13 amino acids long. Here the CDR3 reads CASSFRVWDEQYF. CDR3 sequence (DNA): TGTGCCAGCAGTTTCCGGGTCTGGGACGAGCAGTACTTC.

This chain joins TRBV9 and TRBJ1-2; 8 nucleotides agree with TRBD1. CDR1 and CDR2 from the germline V gene are SGDLS and YYNGEE. The CDR3 covers 14 residues. The ends lost 2 bases at V and 5 bases at J; junction bases unmatched: 5. CDR3 in DNA: TGTGCCAGCAGCGTCGACAGGGGAGGGTATGGCTACACCTTC. This codes for CASSVDRGGYGYTF.

The CDR3 DNA sequence: TGTGCCAGCAGGGAACTAGCGGGAACCGTGGATACGCAGTATTTT. Protein product: CASRELAGTVDTQYF. The rearrangement joins TRBV2 to TRBJ2-3, with TRBD2 identical over 10 bases. Germline assignment: CDR1 SNHLY and CDR2 FYNNEI. V dropped 6 bases and J dropped 6; count of bases not matched to a gene: 9. The CDR3 is 15 amino acids.

With regard to this clone: Other DNA sequences of this sample code for an identical CDR3. The chain has TRBV28 and TRBJ2-7; TRBD1 aligns across 10 bases. Trimming at V came to 5 bases and at J to 4 bases, leaving 5 bases not matched to a gene. Germline V gives CDR1 MDHEN, CDR2 SYDVKM. This CDR3 spans 14 amino acids. The CDR3 nucleotides are TGTGCCAGCAGTCTCGGACAGGGGGGGTACGAGCAGTACTTC. Protein: CASSLGQGGYEQYF.

The chain combines TRBV5-1 with TRBJ2-1; TRBD2 matches at 10 bases. The germline CDR1 and CDR2 sequences are SGHRS and YFSETQ. This CDR3 region has 15 residues. V shed 0 bases and J 8 bases; nucleotides not matched to a gene: 5. This CDR3 is CASSLVLAGDDEQFF. In DNA, the CDR3 is TGCGCCAGCAGCTTGGTTCTAGCGGGAGACGATGAGCAGTTCTTC.